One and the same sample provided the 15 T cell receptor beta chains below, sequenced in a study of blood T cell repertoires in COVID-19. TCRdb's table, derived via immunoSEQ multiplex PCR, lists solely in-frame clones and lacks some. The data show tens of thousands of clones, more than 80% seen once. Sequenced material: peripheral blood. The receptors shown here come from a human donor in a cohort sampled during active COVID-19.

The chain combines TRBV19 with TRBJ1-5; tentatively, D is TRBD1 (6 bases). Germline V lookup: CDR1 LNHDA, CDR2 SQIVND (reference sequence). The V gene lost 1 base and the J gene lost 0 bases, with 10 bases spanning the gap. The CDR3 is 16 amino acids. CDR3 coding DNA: TGTGCCAGTAGTATAGTAACAGGGAATAGCAATCAGCCCCAGCATTTT. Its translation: CASSIVTGNSNQPQHF. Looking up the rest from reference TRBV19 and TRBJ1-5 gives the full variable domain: DGGITQSPKYLFRKEGQNVTLSCEQNLNHDAMYWYRQDPGQGLRLIYYSQIVNDFQKGDIAEGYSVSREKKESFPLTVTSAQKNPTAFYLCASSIVTGNSNQPQHFGDGTRLSIL.

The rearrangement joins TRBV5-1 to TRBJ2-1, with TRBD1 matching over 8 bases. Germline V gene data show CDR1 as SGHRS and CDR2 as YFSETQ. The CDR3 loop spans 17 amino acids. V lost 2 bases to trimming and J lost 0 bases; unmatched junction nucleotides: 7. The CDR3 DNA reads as TGCGCCAGCAGCTTCGCCACCGGGACAGGCTCCTACAATGAGCAGTTCTTC. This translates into CASSFATGTGSYNEQFF. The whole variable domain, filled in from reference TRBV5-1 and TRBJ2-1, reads KAGVTQTPRYLIKTRGQQVTLSCSPISGHRSVSWYQQTPGQGLQFLFEYFSETQRNKGNFPGRFSGRQFSNSRSEMNVSTLELGDSALYLCASSFATGTGSYNEQFFGPGTRLTVL.

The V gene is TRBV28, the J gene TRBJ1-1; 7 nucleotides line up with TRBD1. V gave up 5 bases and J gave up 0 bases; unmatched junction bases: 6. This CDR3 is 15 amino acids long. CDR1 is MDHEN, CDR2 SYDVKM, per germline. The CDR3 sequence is CASSPGTDMNTEAFF. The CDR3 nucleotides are TGTGCCAGCAGTCCGGGGACAGACATGAACACTGAAGCTTTCTTT.

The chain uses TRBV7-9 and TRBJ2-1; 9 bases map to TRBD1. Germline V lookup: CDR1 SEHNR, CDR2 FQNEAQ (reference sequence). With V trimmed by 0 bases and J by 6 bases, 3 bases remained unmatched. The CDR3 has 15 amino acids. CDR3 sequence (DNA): TGTGCCAGCAGCTTAGCGGGACAGGGCTTCAATGAGCAGTTCTTC. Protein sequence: CASSLAGQGFNEQFF.

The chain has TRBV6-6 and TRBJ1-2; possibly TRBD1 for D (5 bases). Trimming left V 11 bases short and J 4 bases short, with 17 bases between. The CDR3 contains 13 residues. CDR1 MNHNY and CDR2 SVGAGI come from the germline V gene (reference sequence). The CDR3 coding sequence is TGTGCCGGGGGAACGGGGGAGGGCTATGGCTACACCTTC. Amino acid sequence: CAGGTGEGYGYTF.

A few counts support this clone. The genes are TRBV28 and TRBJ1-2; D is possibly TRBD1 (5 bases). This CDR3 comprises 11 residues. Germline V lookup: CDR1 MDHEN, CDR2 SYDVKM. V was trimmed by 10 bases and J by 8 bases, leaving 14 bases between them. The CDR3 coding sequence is TGTGCCATCGCTCAGGGTTGGGGCTACACCTTC. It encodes CAIAQGWGYTF.

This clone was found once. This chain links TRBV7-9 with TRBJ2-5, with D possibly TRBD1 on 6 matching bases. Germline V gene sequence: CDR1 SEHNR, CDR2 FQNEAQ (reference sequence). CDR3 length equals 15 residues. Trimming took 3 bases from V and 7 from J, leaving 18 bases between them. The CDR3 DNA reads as TGTGCCAGCAGCTTGCTCGCAGGGGATAGTGGGACCCAGTACTTC. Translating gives CASSLLAGDSGTQYF.

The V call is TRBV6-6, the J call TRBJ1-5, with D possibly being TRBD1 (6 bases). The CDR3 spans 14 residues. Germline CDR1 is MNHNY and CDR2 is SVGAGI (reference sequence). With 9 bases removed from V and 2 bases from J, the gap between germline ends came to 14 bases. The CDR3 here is CARHRVGGNQPQHF. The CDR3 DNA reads TGTGCCAGGCACAGGGTCGGGGGCAATCAGCCCCAGCATTTT.

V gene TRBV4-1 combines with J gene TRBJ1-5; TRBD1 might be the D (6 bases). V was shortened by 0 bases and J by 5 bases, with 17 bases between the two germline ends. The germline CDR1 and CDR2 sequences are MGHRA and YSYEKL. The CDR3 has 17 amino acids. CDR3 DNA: TGCGCCAGCAGCCAAGAGCCGACAGGAAGGGCCTATCAGCCCCAGCATTTT. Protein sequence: CASSQEPTGRAYQPQHF.

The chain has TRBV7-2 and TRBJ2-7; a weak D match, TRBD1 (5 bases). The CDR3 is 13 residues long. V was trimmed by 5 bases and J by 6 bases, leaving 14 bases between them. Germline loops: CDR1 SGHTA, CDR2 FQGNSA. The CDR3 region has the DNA TGTGCCAGCAGCCAGTCCCAGGGTAGCGAGCAGTACTTC. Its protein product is CASSQSQGSEQYF.

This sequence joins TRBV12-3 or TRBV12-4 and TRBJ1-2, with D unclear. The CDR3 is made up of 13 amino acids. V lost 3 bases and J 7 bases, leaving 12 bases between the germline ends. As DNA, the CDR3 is TGTGCCAGCAGTTTGCTGGGCGTTTTTGGCTACACCTTC. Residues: CASSLLGVFGYTF.

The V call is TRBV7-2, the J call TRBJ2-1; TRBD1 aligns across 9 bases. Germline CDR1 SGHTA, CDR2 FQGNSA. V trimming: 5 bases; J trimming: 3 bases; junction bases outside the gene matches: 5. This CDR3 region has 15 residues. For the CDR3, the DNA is TGTGCCAGCAGCCCGGACAGGGGAGGCTACAATGAGCAGTTCTTC. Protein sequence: CASSPDRGGYNEQFF. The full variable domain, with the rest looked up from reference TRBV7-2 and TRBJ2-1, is GAGVSQSPSNKVTEKGKDVELRCDPISGHTALYWYRQSLGQGLEFLIYFQGNSAPDKSGLPSDRFSAERTGGSVSTLTIQRTQQEDSAVYLCASSPDRGGYNEQFFGPGTRLTVL.

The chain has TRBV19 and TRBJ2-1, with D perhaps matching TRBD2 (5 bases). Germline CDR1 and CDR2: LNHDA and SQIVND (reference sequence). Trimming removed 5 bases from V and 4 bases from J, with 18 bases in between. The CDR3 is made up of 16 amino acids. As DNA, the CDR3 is TGTGCCAGTAGTCTCCCCCCAGCGGCCGCTTACAATGAGCAGTTCTTC. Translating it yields CASSLPPAAAYNEQFF.

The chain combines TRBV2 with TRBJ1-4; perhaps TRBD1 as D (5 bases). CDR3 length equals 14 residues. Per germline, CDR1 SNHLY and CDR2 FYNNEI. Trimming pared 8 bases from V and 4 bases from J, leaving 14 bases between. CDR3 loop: CASGPGTLNEKLFF. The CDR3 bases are TGTGCCAGCGGACCCGGGACTCTTAATGAAAAACTGTTTTTT.

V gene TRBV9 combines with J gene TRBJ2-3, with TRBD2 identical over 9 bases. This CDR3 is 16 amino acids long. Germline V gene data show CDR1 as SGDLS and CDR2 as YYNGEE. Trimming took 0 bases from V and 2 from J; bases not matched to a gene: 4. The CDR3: CASSVEAGGHTDTQYF. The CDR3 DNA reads TGTGCCAGCAGCGTAGAAGCGGGAGGCCACACAGATACGCAGTATTTT. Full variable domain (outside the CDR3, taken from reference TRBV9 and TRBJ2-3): DSGVTQTPKHLITATGQRVTLRCSPRSGDLSVYWYQQSLDQGLQFLIQYYNGEERAKGNILERFSAQQFPDLHSELNLSSLELGDSALYFCASSVEAGGHTDTQYFGPGTRLTVL.